The sample holds many counts of the clone carrying this T cell receptor (beta chain). Described time point: pre-sensitization, week 0. Treatment indicated: therapeutic diphenylcyclopropenone sensitization with weekly scalp DPC. Those who donated were patients with alopecia, 18 to 70 years of age, and suitable for DPC. This entry is derived from a study of human T cells and chemical hapten exposure. Study as a whole: Mostly female patients had alopecia areata, totalis or universalis.

The V gene's germline CDR1 is SGDLS and CDR2 YYNGEE. This CDR3 contains 15 residues. V was pared by 0 bases and J by 4 bases, with 10 bases between. It was the library that attached unique molecular identifiers to individual cDNA molecules. One entry per CDR3 protein, called by TCRdb with MiXCR from the RACE reads. The sample has about 380,000 distinct CDR3 sequences, 4.5% to 6% seen once. The sample was whole blood, taken in connection with sensitization to the hapten diphenylcyclopropenone (DPC). The genes are TRBV9 and TRBJ2-2; no clear D. The TCR sequence derives from a woman in her forties or fifties with alopecia areata. Some clones in this sample may be carry-over from other donors' samples. CDR3 bases: TGTGCCAGCAGCGTAGGATGGACGGGCACCGGGGAGCTGTTTTTT. Its protein is CASSVGWTGTGELFF. Supplemented by reference TRBV9 and TRBJ2-2, the full variable domain reads DSGVTQTPKHLITATGQRVTLRCSPRSGDLSVYWYQQSLDQGLQFLIQYYNGEERAKGNILERFSAQQFPDLHSELNLSSLELGDSALYFCASSVGWTGTGELFFGEGSRLTVL.